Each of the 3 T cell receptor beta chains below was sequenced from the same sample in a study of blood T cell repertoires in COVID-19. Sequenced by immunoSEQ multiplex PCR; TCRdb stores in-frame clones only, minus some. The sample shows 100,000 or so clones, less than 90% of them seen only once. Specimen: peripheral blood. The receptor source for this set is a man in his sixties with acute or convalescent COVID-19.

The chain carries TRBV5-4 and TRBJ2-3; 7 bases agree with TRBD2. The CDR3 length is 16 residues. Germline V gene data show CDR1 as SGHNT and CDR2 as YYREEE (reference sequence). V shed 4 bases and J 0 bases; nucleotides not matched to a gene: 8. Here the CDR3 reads CASSPRSGVSTDTQYF. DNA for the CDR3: TGTGCCAGCAGCCCCCGCAGCGGGGTGAGCACAGATACGCAGTATTTT.

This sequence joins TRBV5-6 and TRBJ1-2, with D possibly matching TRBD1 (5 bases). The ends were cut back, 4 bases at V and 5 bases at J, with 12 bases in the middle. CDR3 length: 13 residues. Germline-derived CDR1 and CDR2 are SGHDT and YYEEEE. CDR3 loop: CASSLQGGYGYTF. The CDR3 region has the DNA TGTGCCAGCAGCCTTCAGGGAGGGTATGGCTACACCTTC. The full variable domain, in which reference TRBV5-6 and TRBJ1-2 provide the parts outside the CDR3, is DAGVTQSPTHLIKTRGQQVTLRCSPKSGHDTVSWYQQALGQGPQFIFQYYEEEERQRGNFPDRFSGHQFPNYSSELNVNALLLGDSALYLCASSLQGGYGYTFGSGTRLTVV.

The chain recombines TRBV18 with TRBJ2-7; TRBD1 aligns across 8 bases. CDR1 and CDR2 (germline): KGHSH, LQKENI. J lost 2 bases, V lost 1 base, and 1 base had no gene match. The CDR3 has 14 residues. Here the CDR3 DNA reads TGTGCCAGCTCACCACGGGGACAGGCCTACGAGCAGTACTTC. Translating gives CASSPRGQAYEQYF.